This TCR beta chain was found in a study of T cells in localized non-small cell lung cancer. Germline V gives CDR1 SGHRS, CDR2 YFSETQ. The CDR3 is made up of 14 amino acids. J gave up 7 bases and V 0 bases, and 6 bases lay outside the gene matches. Assay used: immunoSEQ multiplex PCR; TCRdb lists only in-frame clones, some missing. The sample gives around 25,000 clones, more than 85% of which show up once; roughly 15% is in the top ten. With regard to this clone: As yet, its antigen is unknown.

General study findings and limits: Of the tissues analyzed, uninvolved adjacent lung showed maximal T cell clonality, greater than tumor. Sequencing, confined to only one tumor region, leaves heterogeneity possible. Adjacent lung exhibited a median of 57 among the 100 most abundant tumor clones. Higher blood T cell density tracked longer overall survival.

The clonotype was recovered from a man aged 40-75 years with stage III squamous cell lung carcinoma. The V gene is TRBV5-1, the J gene TRBJ2-7, with 8 bases lining up with TRBD1. Sample: peripheral blood, taken before any cancer treatment. Here the CDR3 reads CASSLVGQGAEQYF. DNA for the CDR3: TGCGCCAGCAGCTTGGTGGGGCAGGGGGCAGAGCAGTACTTC.